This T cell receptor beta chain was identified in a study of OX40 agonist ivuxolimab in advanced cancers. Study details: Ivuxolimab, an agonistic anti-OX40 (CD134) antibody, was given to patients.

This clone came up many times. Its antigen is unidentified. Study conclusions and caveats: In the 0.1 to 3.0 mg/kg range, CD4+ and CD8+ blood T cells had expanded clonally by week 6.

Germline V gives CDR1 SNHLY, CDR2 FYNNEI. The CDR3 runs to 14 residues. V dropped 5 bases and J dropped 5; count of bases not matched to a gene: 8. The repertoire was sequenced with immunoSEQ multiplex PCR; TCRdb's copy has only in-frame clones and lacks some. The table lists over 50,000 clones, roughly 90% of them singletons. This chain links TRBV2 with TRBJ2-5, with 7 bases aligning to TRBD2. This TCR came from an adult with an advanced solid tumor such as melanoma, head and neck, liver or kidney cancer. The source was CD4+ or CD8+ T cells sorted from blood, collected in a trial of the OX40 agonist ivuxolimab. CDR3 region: CASSPRLGGETQYF. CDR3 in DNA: TGTGCCAGCAGTCCCCGACTGGGAGGGGAGACCCAGTACTTC.